Following are 13 T cell receptor beta chains from one sample sequenced in a study of OX40 agonist ivuxolimab in advanced cancers. TCRdb keeps only in-frame clones here, not all; method: immunoSEQ multiplex PCR. There are 77,000 or so clones in the sample; more than 70% occur only once, and roughly 2.2% lies in the top ten. This specimen was CD4+ or CD8+ T cells sorted from blood, taken in a trial of the OX40 agonist ivuxolimab. Every receptor here comes from an adult with an advanced solid tumor such as melanoma, head and neck, liver or kidney cancer.

This chain links TRBV7-5 with TRBJ2-1. TRBV7-5 is assigned pseudogene status. CDR3 size: 15 residues. Written as DNA, the CDR3 is TGTGTCAGAAGCTTCGGACCGCTTCCCTACAATGAGCAGTTCTTC. This sequence encodes CVRSFGPLPYNEQFF.

The count of this clone is one. The rearrangement uses TRBV10-3 and TRBJ2-5; TRBD2 agrees at 12 bases. There are 20 residues in the CDR3. The germline CDR1 and CDR2 sequences are ENHRY and SYGVKD. V dropped 0 bases and J dropped 2; count of bases not matched to a gene: 13. CDR3 in amino acids: CAISESFSPVLAGGQETQYF. The DNA for the CDR3 is TGTGCCATCAGTGAGTCCTTCTCTCCCGTACTAGCGGGGGGACAAGAGACCCAGTACTTC.

CDR3 bases: TGTGCCAGCAGCTTAGAGGGGGAGTACGAGCAGTACTTC. It yields the protein CASSLEGEYEQYF. The rearrangement joins TRBV11-3 to TRBJ2-7; either TRBD1 or TRBD2 may fit D (5 bases each). Germline V CDR1 and CDR2: SGHNT, YENEEA. The length of the CDR3 is 13 residues. Trimming removed 0 bases at V and 4 bases at J, with 7 bases between.

The chain uses TRBV4-1 and TRBJ1-1; TRBD1 matches 9 bases. CDR1 and CDR2 from the germline V gene are MGHRA and YSYEKL. The V segment lost 3 bases and the J segment 3 bases; nucleotides outside the gene matches: 5. CDR3 size: 15 residues. The CDR3 protein is CASSQMTGGYTEAFF. The CDR3 DNA reads as TGCGCCAGCAGCCAGATGACAGGGGGGTACACTGAAGCTTTCTTT.

V gene TRBV19 combines with J gene TRBJ2-2, with D possibly TRBD2 on 5 matching bases. This CDR3 is built from 15 residues. V lost 6 bases and J lost 2, with 13 bases in between. Per the germline V gene, CDR1 is LNHDA and CDR2 is SQIVND (reference sequence). The CDR3 DNA sequence: TGTGCCAGTAGCCCCACGGACTTTAACACCGGGGAGCTGTTTTTT. The encoded protein is CASSPTDFNTGELFF.

This clone appeared a single time. DNA of the CDR3: TGTGCCAGCAGCCAACCGACAGGGGGCGGCATTCAGTACTTC. The encoded protein is CASSQPTGGGIQYF. The rearrangement joins TRBV7-8 to TRBJ2-4; the match to TRBD1 covers 10 bases. Germline V gives CDR1 SGHVS, CDR2 FQNEAQ. V lost 5 bases, J lost 9 bases, and 7 bases stayed unmatched. The CDR3 loop spans 14 amino acids.

V gene TRBV7-2 combines with J gene TRBJ2-3; 7 nucleotides align to TRBD2. The CDR3 contains 14 residues. The germline CDR1 and CDR2 sequences are SGHTA and FQGNSA. J lost 11 bases, V lost 3 bases, and 11 bases had no gene match. The DNA of the CDR3 is TGTGCCAGCAGCTTTGGGGGGGGATCCAAGGGGCAGTATTTT. Translation gives CASSFGGGSKGQYF.

The chain uses TRBV4-1 and TRBJ1-4, with 8 bases identical to TRBD1. The V gene end was trimmed by 4 bases and the J gene end by 0 bases; junction bases not matched to a gene: 4. The CDR3 is 16 amino acids. CDR1 MGHRA and CDR2 YSYEKL come from the germline V gene. The CDR3 nucleotides are TGCGCCAGCAGCCTGCGGACAGGGTCAACTAATGAAAAACTGTTTTTT. Amino acid sequence: CASSLRTGSTNEKLFF.

This sequence joins TRBV5-1 and TRBJ2-6; 7 nucleotides align to TRBD1. Germline V gene lookup returns CDR1 SGHRS and CDR2 YFSETQ. This CDR3 comprises 21 residues. The V segment lost 5 bases and the J segment 3 bases; nucleotides outside the gene matches: 23. The DNA of the CDR3 is TGCGCCAGCAGGTCCCAAGCTTACGGGACAGAAAATATTGATGGGGCCAACGTCCTGACTTTC. Protein product: CASRSQAYGTENIDGANVLTF.

The gene calls are TRBV18 and TRBJ1-5; D may be TRBD1 (6 bases). V lost 1 base and J lost 5, with 9 bases in between. Germline CDR1 KGHSH, CDR2 LQKENI. The CDR3 has 14 amino acids. The CDR3 loop is CASSPLRGHQPQHF. Written as DNA, the CDR3 is TGTGCCAGCTCACCACTCAGGGGCCATCAGCCCCAGCATTTT.

V and J are TRBV5-1 and TRBJ1-6; 7 nucleotides line up with TRBD1. This CDR3 is built from 16 residues. Germline lookup yields CDR1 SGHRS and CDR2 YFSETQ. V trimming: 5 bases; J trimming: 9 bases; junction bases outside the gene matches: 14. The CDR3 DNA follows: TGCGCCAGCAGTTCGACAGGGCTCGGCTTGGGTTCACCCCTCCACTTT. It translates to CASSSTGLGLGSPLHF.

This chain connects TRBV7-6 to TRBJ2-1; no definite D call. CDR1 and CDR2 from the germline V gene are SGHVS and FNYEAQ. The CDR3 has 16 residues. The V end lost 1 base, the J end lost 4 bases, and 14 bases lay between the germline ends. The CDR3 nucleotides read TGTGCCAGCAGCTTAGTTGCAAGCGTGCTTTACAATGAGCAGTTCTTC. Translated, it gives CASSLVASVLYNEQFF. Looking up the rest from reference TRBV7-6 and TRBJ2-1 gives the full variable domain: GAGVSQSPRYKVTKRGQDVALRCDPISGHVSLYWYRQALGQGPEFLTYFNYEAQQDKSGLPNDRFSAERPEGSISTLTIQRTEQRDSAMYRCASSLVASVLYNEQFFGPGTRLTVL.

This sequence joins TRBV9 and TRBJ1-1; D gene unclear. This CDR3 has 13 amino acids. CDR1 is SGDLS and CDR2 is YYNGEE in the germline V gene. V lost 0 bases to trimming and J lost 4 bases, with 7 bases between them. For the CDR3, the DNA is TGTGCCAGCAGCGTAGTAGGTACCACTGAAGCTTTCTTT. Its translation is CASSVVGTTEAFF. Filled out from reference TRBV9 and TRBJ1-1, the complete variable domain reads DSGVTQTPKHLITATGQRVTLRCSPRSGDLSVYWYQQSLDQGLQFLIQYYNGEERAKGNILERFSAQQFPDLHSELNLSSLELGDSALYFCASSVVGTTEAFFGQGTRLTVV.